The rows below give T cell receptor beta chains drawn from one sample of a study of blood T cell repertoires in COVID-19. This table comes from immunoSEQ multiplex PCR, and its TCRdb copy is limited to in-frame clones, with some not included. The sample has more than 90,000 clones, over 80% seen once. Sequencing was carried out using peripheral blood. The receptors derive from a man aged 50 to 59 with active COVID-19. The CDR3 runs from the conserved cysteine through the conserved F or W. Each record gives: J gene, D gene, clone size, V gene, CDR3 DNA, CDR3 protein. D genes are given only for firm matches. Clone sizes are given selectively: once, few, many, or a class where the clone is expanded.

TRBJ1-5 | . | once | TRBV20-1 | TGCAGTGCTAGTAAAGGGGTTGACAATCAGCCCCAGCATTTT | CSASKGVDNQPQHF
TRBJ2-1 | TRBD1 | . | TRBV28 | TGTGCCAGCAGTCCCAGACAGGGGATGCAGTTCTTC | CASSPRQGMQFF
TRBJ2-7 | TRBD1 | . | TRBV5-6 | TGTGCCAGCAGTCAGAGACAGGGGGTCAAAGCCTACGAGCAGTACTTC | CASSQRQGVKAYEQYF
TRBJ1-4 | . | . | TRBV5-1 | TGCGCCAGCAGCTTGGCCCCGGTAGAGATTAATGAAAAACTGTTTTTT | CASSLAPVEINEKLFF
TRBJ1-1 | . | . | TRBV30 | TGTGCCTGGAGTGTATCGTCCCGGACTGAAGCTTTCTTT | CAWSVSSRTEAFF
TRBJ1-2 | TRBD1 | . | TRBV2 | TGTGCCAGCAGTGAAGCTCGCGGCAGGGGGTATGGCTACACCTTC | CASSEARGRGYGYTF
TRBJ1-1 | TRBD1 | . | TRBV10-3 | TGTGCCATCAAAGGACAGGAGAACACTGAAGCTTTCTTT | CAIKGQENTEAFF
TRBJ2-2 | TRBD1 | once | TRBV29-1 | TGCAGCGTCGTCCAGGGGGCGTCAACCGGGGAGCTGTTTTTT | CSVVQGASTGELFF
TRBJ2-3 | . | . | TRBV19 | TGTGCCAGTAGTTCTCGGGGAGATACGCAGTATTTT | CASSSRGDTQYF
TRBJ1-2 | . | . | TRBV19 | TGTGCCAGTAGTTTCGGACATTCCTATGGCTACACCTTC | CASSFGHSYGYTF
TRBJ1-1 | . | . | TRBV19 | TGTGCCAGTAGTCTTCGGGGGAACACTGAAGCTTTCTTT | CASSLRGNTEAFF
TRBJ2-3 | TRBD2 | . | TRBV6-4 | TGTGCCAGCAGTGTGGTGCGGGAGCAAAAAGATACGCAGTATTTT | CASSVVREQKDTQYF
TRBJ2-3 | TRBD2 | few | TRBV6-4 | TGTGCCAGCAGTGACGCCCTAGCGGGTTGGACAGATACGCAGTATTTT | CASSDALAGWTDTQYF
TRBJ2-7 | TRBD1 | . | TRBV7-9 | TGTGCCAGCAGCGCGACAGGGGGCCCCTACGAGCAGTACTTC | CASSATGGPYEQYF
TRBJ2-1 | TRBD2 | once | TRBV6-5 | TGTGCCAGCAGTTACGGGGCTAGCGGGAGAGGGTATGAGCAGTTCTTC | CASSYGASGRGYEQFF
TRBJ1-1 | TRBD1 | . | TRBV19 | TGTGCCAGTAGTAGTCGGGCCCGACAGGGGGGGGTCGGAGCTTTCTTT | CASSSRARQGGVGAFF
TRBJ2-5 | . | . | TRBV4-1 | TGCGCCAGCAGCCAAGGAGACTCCCAAGAGACCCAGTACTTC | CASSQGDSQETQYF
TRBJ2-3 | TRBD2 | . | TRBV18 | TGTGCCAGCTCCCACGGGGTAGCGGGAGCGGAAGATACGCAGTATTTT | CASSHGVAGAEDTQYF
TRBJ2-2 | TRBD2 | . | TRBV4-2 | TGTGCCAGCAGCCAAGTGGGTAGCGGGGCGGGGGGAACCGGGGAGCTGTTTTTT | CASSQVGSGAGGTGELFF
TRBJ2-7 | TRBD2 | . | TRBV18 | TGTGCCAGCTCACCTGGCGGGAGCTCCTACGAGCAGTACTTC | CASSPGGSSYEQYF
TRBJ2-5 | . | . | TRBV6-1 | TGTGCCAGCAGTGAATCGTGGGGCACAGATTCCCAGTACTTC | CASSESWGTDSQYF
TRBJ1-5 | . | . | TRBV4-1 | TGCGCCAGCAGCCAAGAAGTCGGGGGGGCATTGCCCCAGCATTTT | CASSQEVGGALPQHF
TRBJ2-2 | . | . | TRBV24-1 | TGTGCCACCAGTGGCTTCAGGGGTGCCGGGGAGCTGTTTTTT | CATSGFRGAGELFF
TRBJ2-5 | . | . | TRBV6-5 | TGTGCCAGCAGACGGGAGTCGAAGGAGACCCAGTACTTC | CASRRESKETQYF
TRBJ1-2 | TRBD1 | . | TRBV3-1/TRBV3-2 | TGTGCCAGCAGCCAAGTTAGGACAGGGGGGTCTGGCTACACCTTC | CASSQVRTGGSGYTF
TRBJ1-5 | . | . | TRBV28 | TGTGCCAGCAGTCCCTCTGGGACACCTTACAATCAGCCCCAGCATTTT | CASSPSGTPYNQPQHF
TRBJ2-1 | TRBD1 | . | TRBV28 | TGTGCCAGCAGCCTGACAGGGGAAATTCGCCAGTTCTTC | CASSLTGEIRQFF
TRBJ2-1 | . | once | TRBV7-8 | TGTGCCAGCAGCTGGGGGGCTAGCGGAGACAATGAGCAGTTCTTC | CASSWGASGDNEQFF
TRBJ2-3 | . | . | TRBV7-8 | TGTGCCAGCAGCTTAAGCAAAAGAGATACGCAGTATTTT | CASSLSKRDTQYF
TRBJ1-2 | . | . | TRBV3-1/TRBV3-2 | TGTGCCAGCAGCCAATACGACAGCTATGGCTACACCTTC | CASSQYDSYGYTF
TRBJ2-7 | TRBD1 | . | TRBV7-9 | TGTGCCAGCAGCTTCTTCCGGGACAGGGTCCACGAGCAGTACTTC | CASSFFRDRVHEQYF
TRBJ2-5 | . | . | TRBV11-2 | TGTGCCAGCAGCTTAGATCCGGCGGGGCGGGTCGAGACCCAGTACTTC | CASSLDPAGRVETQYF
TRBJ2-7 | TRBD2 | . | TRBV7-9 | TGTGCCAGCAGCTTAGGCGGGGGGACCTACGAGCAGTACTTC | CASSLGGGTYEQYF
TRBJ2-2 | TRBD2 | . | TRBV30 | TGTGCCTGGAGTAGGACGGGAGGGCCAGGGACCGGGGAGCTGTTTTTT | CAWSRTGGPGTGELFF
TRBJ1-5 | . | . | TRBV18 | TGTGCCAGCTCAGGGGACAACAGTCAGCCCCAGCATTTT | CASSGDNSQPQHF
TRBJ2-2 | . | . | TRBV28 | TGTGCCAGCAGTTCGAACAGGGTCCCCTCCGACCCCACCGGGGAGCTGTTTTTT | CASSSNRVPSDPTGELFF
TRBJ2-7 | TRBD2 | . | TRBV3-1/TRBV3-2 | TGTGCCAGCAGCCAAGGAACTAGCGGGGCCCTTCAGGGCTCCTACGAGCAGTACTTC | CASSQGTSGALQGSYEQYF
TRBJ1-5 | . | . | TRBV12-3/TRBV12-4 | TGTGCCAGCAGCACCTCGGAGGGCCAGCCCCAGCATTTT | CASSTSEGQPQHF
TRBJ1-5 | . | . | TRBV12-3/TRBV12-4 | TGTGCCAGCAGAGAGAATAGCAATCAGCCCCAGCATTTT | CASRENSNQPQHF
TRBJ2-1 | TRBD2 | . | TRBV19 | TGTGCCAGTAGTATGGGAGACGGGCTAGCGGACATCAATGAGCAGTTCTTC | CASSMGDGLADINEQFF
TRBJ1-1 | TRBD1 | . | TRBV11-2 | TGTGCCAGCAGCTTAGGGGGACAGGGGAACACTGAAGCTTTCTTT | CASSLGGQGNTEAFF
TRBJ2-5 | . | . | TRBV25-1 | TGTGCCAGCAGTGGACTAGTGGCCCAGTACTTC | CASSGLVAQYF
TRBJ2-7 | . | . | TRBV11-2 | TGTGCCAGCAGTTACACCCACGAGCAGTACTTC | CASSYTHEQYF
TRBJ1-1 | . | . | TRBV19 | TGTGCCAGTAGTGCGGCGGGGGGAAGGGGCCTAAACACTGAAGCTTTCTTT | CASSAAGGRGLNTEAFF
TRBJ1-1 | TRBD1 | . | TRBV5-6 | TGTGCCAGCAGCTGGGGCCAGGGGGCGCCCACTGAAGCTTTCTTT | CASSWGQGAPTEAFF
TRBJ2-2 | TRBD2 | once | TRBV5-1 | TGCGCCAGCAGGTCCGGGACTAGTGTGACCGGGGAGCTGTTTTTT | CASRSGTSVTGELFF
TRBJ2-2 | TRBD1 | . | TRBV24-1 | TGTGCCACCAGTGATTATACAGGGGGCTTTAACACCGGGGAGCTGTTTTTT | CATSDYTGGFNTGELFF
TRBJ2-6 | . | . | TRBV28 | TGTGCCAGCAGTACAATTTCAGGCGGGCGCAGGGCCAACGTCCTGACTTTC | CASSTISGGRRANVLTF
TRBJ2-5 | TRBD2 | . | TRBV7-9 | TGTGCCAGCAGACCTAGCGGAACGGCAGAGACCCAGTACTTC | CASRPSGTAETQYF
TRBJ1-1 | TRBD1 | . | TRBV6-5 | TGTGCCAGCAGGACTATGAGGACAGGGAACACTGAAGCTTTCTTT | CASRTMRTGNTEAFF
TRBJ2-1 | TRBD2 | . | TRBV7-8 | TGTGCCAGCAGCTTAGGTTCCTCGGGAGGAGTCGATGAGCAGTTCTTC | CASSLGSSGGVDEQFF
TRBJ2-5 | . | . | TRBV2 | TGTGCCAGCGGTTACAGGGAGGAGACCCAGTACTTC | CASGYREETQYF
TRBJ1-1 | . | . | TRBV10-3 | TGTGCCATCAGGAAGACAGATACCAACACTGAAGCTTTCTTT | CAIRKTDTNTEAFF
TRBJ2-1 | TRBD2 | . | TRBV2 | TGTGCCAGCAGACTAGCGGCCAACAATGAGCAGTTCTTC | CASRLAANNEQFF
TRBJ2-3 | TRBD2 | . | TRBV5-1 | TGCGCCAGCAGCAGTAGCGGGAGGGCAACAGATACGCAGTATTTT | CASSSSGRATDTQYF
TRBJ1-1 | . | once | TRBV6-2/TRBV6-3 | TGTGCCAGCAGTTACTCGAACAGGGTTGTCAACACTGAAGCTTTCTTT | CASSYSNRVVNTEAFF